Shown below are 15 T cell receptor beta chains from a single sample sequenced in a study of blood T cell repertoires in COVID-19. Generated by immunoSEQ multiplex PCR, the TCRdb table keeps only in-frame clones and is missing some. The table has some 260,000 clones, around 80% seen once. The sequencing input was peripheral blood. Source of these receptors: a woman in her forties with active or convalescent COVID-19.

The rearrangement joins TRBV5-1 to TRBJ1-1, with TRBD1 matching 7 bases. This CDR3 is 16 amino acids long. Trimming removed 0 bases from V and 4 bases from J; junction bases left unmatched: 9. CDR1 SGHRS and CDR2 YFSETQ come from the germline V gene. In DNA, the CDR3 is TGCGCCAGCAGCTTGGGACAGGGAGGAGTTAGCACTGAAGCTTTCTTT. Protein sequence: CASSLGQGGVSTEAFF.

The chain has TRBV5-4 and TRBJ1-2; 7 nucleotides agree with TRBD1. The junction had 10 bases not matched to a gene; V was cut back by 4 bases and J by 4 bases. The CDR3 length is 15 residues. Germline values: CDR1 SGHNT, CDR2 YYREEE (reference sequence). In nucleotides, the CDR3 is TGTGCCAGCAGCCCGCAGGTTGGGACAGTCTATGGCTACACCTTC. Translated: CASSPQVGTVYGYTF. The entire variable domain, with the rest obtained from reference TRBV5-4 and TRBJ1-2, is as follows: ETGVTQSPTHLIKTRGQQVTLRCSSQSGHNTVSWYQQALGQGPQFIFQYYREEENGRGNFPPRFSGLQFPNYSSELNVNALELDDSALYLCASSPQVGTVYGYTFGSGTRLTVV.

The chain uses TRBV3-1 (or the pseudogene TRBV3-2) and TRBJ1-6; D possibly corresponds to TRBD1 (5 bases). Germline CDR1 is LGHDT and CDR2 is YNNKEL (reference sequence). Trimming stripped 3 bases from V and 3 bases from J, with 9 bases between. The CDR3 runs to 15 residues. The CDR3 spells CASSQGGGYNSPLHF. CDR3 in DNA: TGTGCCAGCAGCCAGGGGGGGGGCTATAATTCACCCCTCCACTTT.

This chain uses TRBV30 with TRBJ1-4, with D possibly matching TRBD1 (5 bases). The CDR3 has 13 residues. Per germline, CDR1 GTSNPN and CDR2 SVGIG (reference sequence). Deletions cut 0 bases from V and 8 bases from J, with 10 bases between. The CDR3 loop reads CAWSVGEGEKLFF. The CDR3 bases are TGTGCCTGGAGTGTAGGGGAGGGGGAAAAACTGTTTTTT.

The chain is built from TRBV11-3 and TRBJ1-3; 9 bases match TRBD1. Germline assignment: CDR1 SGHNT and CDR2 YENEEA. CDR3 length: 17 amino acids. The trim removed 0 bases at V and 7 bases at J, leaving 10 bases unmatched. CDR3 DNA: TGTGCCAGCAGCTTAGACCCTCCCGGGACAGGGAGGAACACCATATATTTT. It yields the protein CASSLDPPGTGRNTIYF.

The gene calls are TRBV28 and TRBJ2-2, with D possibly matching TRBD1 (5 bases). The germline V gene has CDR1 MDHEN and CDR2 SYDVKM. This CDR3 has 14 residues. Trimming pared 2 bases from V and 8 bases from J, leaving 12 bases between. The CDR3 sequence: CASSLGAGSGELFF. Here the CDR3 DNA reads TGTGCCAGCAGTTTAGGGGCCGGGTCGGGGGAGCTGTTTTTT.

This chain uses TRBV7-9 with TRBJ2-7, with 8 nucleotides matching TRBD1. This CDR3 region has 13 residues. Unmatched junction bases numbered 3, after V lost 5 bases and J lost 3 bases. Per the germline V gene, CDR1 is SEHNR and CDR2 is FQNEAQ (reference sequence). CDR3 sequence reads: CASSLGTGYEQYF. Written as DNA, the CDR3 is TGTGCCAGCAGCCTGGGGACAGGCTACGAGCAGTACTTC.

J is TRBJ2-1 and V is TRBV2, with TRBD2 as a possible D gene (7 bases). CDR3 length: 15 residues. CDR1 is SNHLY and CDR2 is FYNNEI in the germline V gene. Trimming stripped 6 bases from V and 4 bases from J, with 16 bases between. The CDR3, as DNA: TGTGCCAGCAGGGGGGGCGGGGGCCAATACAATGAGCAGTTCTTC. This gives the protein CASRGGGGQYNEQFF.

The V and J genes are TRBV3-1 (or the pseudogene TRBV3-2) and TRBJ2-4; D is unclear. V was shortened by 0 bases and J by 0 bases, with 9 bases between the two germline ends. Looked up from germline, CDR1 is LGHDT and CDR2 is YNNKEL (reference sequence). The CDR3 extends over 16 amino acids. CDR3 sequence reads: CASSQDPRGAKNIQYF. DNA of the CDR3: TGTGCCAGCAGCCAAGATCCTAGAGGAGCCAAAAACATTCAGTACTTC.

This clone was recorded once. The rearrangement links TRBV4-2 to TRBJ1-3; D may be TRBD1 (5 bases). The CDR3 is 14 residues long. Germline V lookup: CDR1 LGHNA, CDR2 YNFKEQ. Trimming stripped 2 bases from V and 4 bases from J, with 9 bases between. In DNA form, the CDR3 reads TGTGCCAGCAGCCAAAGGGGAATAGGAAACACCATATATTTT. This translates into CASSQRGIGNTIYF.

The chain joins TRBV11-2 to TRBJ1-2; D is possibly TRBD1 (6 bases). The V gene's germline CDR1 is SGHAT and CDR2 FQNNGV. CDR3 length equals 14 residues. Trimming pared 1 base from V and 5 bases from J, leaving 11 bases between. The CDR3 spells CASSLGAGEYGYTF. The DNA for the CDR3 is TGTGCCAGCAGCTTAGGGGCAGGGGAGTATGGCTACACCTTC.

The gene calls are TRBV19 and TRBJ1-2; 9 bases are shared with TRBD1. Germline-derived CDR1 and CDR2 are LNHDA and SQIVND (reference sequence). Trimming took 2 bases from V and 7 from J; bases not matched to a gene: 8. This CDR3 contains 15 residues. The CDR3 is CASSIPGTGSRGYTF. DNA of the CDR3: TGTGCCAGTAGTATACCAGGGACAGGGTCCCGTGGCTACACCTTC.

This clone has more than one count but fewer than ten. The rearrangement joins TRBV3-1 (or the pseudogene TRBV3-2) to TRBJ1-1; TRBD1 aligns across 8 bases. CDR3 size: 13 residues. Germline lookup yields CDR1 LGHDT and CDR2 YNNKEL (reference sequence). V dropped 6 bases and J dropped 5; count of bases not matched to a gene: 5. The CDR3 protein is CASSGTGWTEAFF. The CDR3 bases are TGTGCCAGCAGTGGGACAGGCTGGACTGAAGCTTTCTTT.

The chain links TRBV19 to TRBJ1-2; maybe TRBD1 (5 bases). The germline V gene encodes CDR1 LNHDA and CDR2 SQIVND (reference sequence). This CDR3 has 13 amino acids. With 7 bases removed from V and 5 bases from J, the gap between germline ends came to 14 bases. For the CDR3, the DNA is TGTGCCAGTATGACAATGGGGCCGTATGGCTACACCTTC. The encoded protein is CASMTMGPYGYTF.

This chain joins TRBV13 and TRBJ2-2, with 8 bases identical to TRBD1. The CDR3 extends over 15 amino acids. Germline V lookup: CDR1 PRHDT, CDR2 FYEKMQ (reference sequence). V dropped 5 bases and J dropped 5; count of bases not matched to a gene: 7. The CDR3 reads CASSLGQGETGELFF. The CDR3 bases are TGTGCCAGCAGCCTCGGACAGGGAGAAACCGGGGAGCTGTTTTTT.